A selection of T cell receptor beta chains follows, all from one sample in a study of TIL therapy for anti-PD-1-resistant metastatic lung cancer. Generated by immunoSEQ multiplex PCR, the TCRdb table keeps only in-frame clones and is missing some. The sample has about 50,000 clones, around 79% seen once; the top ten hold about 5%. The sample was blood, taken at baseline. The receptor set was obtained from a woman aged 30 to 85 with non-small cell lung cancer. Each CDR3 is given with its conserved first and last residue. Each record gives: D gene, V gene, J gene, clone size, CDR3 protein, CDR3 DNA. A D gene is named only where the DNA matches it firmly. Some rows mark clone size as missing; the rest say once, few, many or name a class of expanded clone.

d_gene: NA
v_gene: TRBV29-1
j_gene: TRBJ2-3
abundance: NA
CDR3aa: CSVGRGANTDTQYF
CDR3nt: TGCAGCGTTGGTAGGGGGGCCAACACAGATACGCAGTATTTT

d_gene: NA
v_gene: TRBV6-5
j_gene: TRBJ2-7
abundance: NA
CDR3aa: CASSFSGTSYEQYF
CDR3nt: TGTGCCAGCAGTTTCTCCGGGACATCCTACGAGCAGTACTTC

d_gene: NA
v_gene: TRBV19
j_gene: TRBJ1-1
abundance: NA
CDR3aa: CASSLVGRTTEAFF
CDR3nt: TGTGCCAGTAGCTTGGTAGGCAGAACGACTGAAGCTTTCTTT

d_gene: NA
v_gene: TRBV5-5
j_gene: TRBJ1-3
abundance: NA
CDR3aa: CASSQGPQSLIRGNTIYF
CDR3nt: TGTGCCAGCAGCCAGGGGCCCCAGTCTCTCATACGGGGAAACACCATATATTTT

d_gene: NA
v_gene: TRBV6-1
j_gene: TRBJ1-3
abundance: NA
CDR3aa: CASSAPEGSGNTIYF
CDR3nt: TGTGCCAGCAGTGCGCCCGAGGGCTCTGGAAACACCATATATTTT

d_gene: NA
v_gene: TRBV4-2
j_gene: TRBJ1-5
abundance: NA
CDR3aa: CASSPFWGTTGGNQPQHF
CDR3nt: TGTGCCAGCAGCCCCTTCTGGGGGACTACGGGAGGGAATCAGCCCCAGCATTTT

d_gene: TRBD2
v_gene: TRBV5-4
j_gene: TRBJ2-2
abundance: NA
CDR3aa: CASSMGGRAVTGELFF
CDR3nt: TGTGCCAGCAGCATGGGGGGGAGGGCGGTCACCGGGGAGCTGTTTTTT

d_gene: NA
v_gene: TRBV6-5
j_gene: TRBJ1-1
abundance: many
CDR3aa: CASGLRGDTEAFF
CDR3nt: TGTGCCAGCGGCCTTAGGGGGGACACTGAAGCTTTCTTT

d_gene: NA
v_gene: TRBV11-2
j_gene: TRBJ2-7
abundance: NA
CDR3aa: CASSAGGAAYEQYF
CDR3nt: TGTGCCAGCAGCGCAGGGGGGGCAGCCTACGAGCAGTACTTC

d_gene: NA
v_gene: TRBV5-5
j_gene: TRBJ1-3
abundance: few
CDR3aa: CASSFLLDRRLDF
CDR3nt: TGTGCCAGCAGCTTTCTACTTGACAGGCGCCTAGATTTT

d_gene: NA
v_gene: TRBV2
j_gene: TRBJ1-1
abundance: NA
CDR3aa: CASSEAAMNTEAFF
CDR3nt: TGTGCCAGCAGTGAAGCGGCCATGAACACTGAAGCTTTCTTT

d_gene: NA
v_gene: TRBV19
j_gene: TRBJ2-5
abundance: NA
CDR3aa: CASKSGALSQETQYF
CDR3nt: TGTGCCAGTAAATCCGGAGCCCTCTCCCAAGAGACCCAGTACTTC

d_gene: TRBD1
v_gene: TRBV11-2
j_gene: TRBJ1-2
abundance: NA
CDR3aa: CASSLPTGGSLGYTF
CDR3nt: TGTGCCAGCAGCTTACCTACAGGGGGCTCGCTTGGCTACACCTTC

d_gene: TRBD2
v_gene: TRBV9
j_gene: TRBJ2-3
abundance: once
CDR3aa: CASSSGTSQVTDTQYF
CDR3nt: TGTGCCAGCAGTTCAGGGACTAGTCAAGTAACAGATACGCAGTATTTT

d_gene: NA
v_gene: TRBV6-5
j_gene: TRBJ2-7
abundance: NA
CDR3aa: CASSYSPGPGKGQYF
CDR3nt: TGTGCCAGCAGTTACTCGCCGGGACCGGGGAAGGGGCAGTACTTC

d_gene: NA
v_gene: TRBV4-1
j_gene: TRBJ1-6
abundance: NA
CDR3aa: CASSQVGESPLHF
CDR3nt: TGCGCCAGCAGCCAAGTCGGGGAGTCACCCCTCCACTTT

d_gene: NA
v_gene: TRBV4-2
j_gene: TRBJ2-1
abundance: NA
CDR3aa: CASSQVRALAPDNEQFF
CDR3nt: TGTGCCAGCAGCCAAGTAAGGGCCCTGGCACCCGACAATGAGCAGTTCTTC

d_gene: TRBD2
v_gene: TRBV28
j_gene: TRBJ2-7
abundance: NA
CDR3aa: CASSILAGEQYF
CDR3nt: TGTGCCAGCAGTATACTAGCGGGAGAGCAGTACTTC

d_gene: NA
v_gene: TRBV25-1
j_gene: TRBJ1-3
abundance: NA
CDR3aa: CASSEYGGAYLYF
CDR3nt: TGTGCCAGCAGTGAATATGGGGGAGCTTACCTCTATTTT

d_gene: TRBD1
v_gene: TRBV28
j_gene: TRBJ2-7
abundance: NA
CDR3aa: CASRIHGTGSYEQYF
CDR3nt: TGTGCCAGCAGAATCCACGGGACAGGCTCCTACGAGCAGTACTTC

d_gene: TRBD2
v_gene: TRBV10-2
j_gene: TRBJ2-3
abundance: NA
CDR3aa: CASAGTSGSSGTQYF
CDR3nt: TGCGCCAGTGCCGGGACTAGCGGGAGTTCGGGTACGCAGTATTTT

d_gene: NA
v_gene: TRBV7-2
j_gene: TRBJ1-2
abundance: NA
CDR3aa: CASSLVPEHYGYTF
CDR3nt: TGTGCCAGCAGCTTAGTGCCAGAACACTATGGCTACACCTTC

d_gene: NA
v_gene: TRBV5-1
j_gene: TRBJ1-2
abundance: NA
CDR3aa: CASSLGQLYGYTF
CDR3nt: TGCGCCAGCAGCCTCGGACAGCTTTATGGCTACACCTTC

d_gene: NA
v_gene: TRBV4-1
j_gene: TRBJ2-5
abundance: NA
CDR3aa: CASSQTDRETQYF
CDR3nt: TGCGCCAGCAGCCAAACCGATCGGGAGACCCAGTACTTC

d_gene: TRBD2
v_gene: TRBV5-1
j_gene: TRBJ2-3
abundance: NA
CDR3aa: CASSAILAGGFTDTQYF
CDR3nt: TGCGCCAGCAGCGCGATACTAGCGGGGGGTTTTACAGATACGCAGTATTTT

d_gene: NA
v_gene: TRBV28
j_gene: TRBJ2-5
abundance: NA
CDR3aa: CASSLGSGGDRAQYF
CDR3nt: TGTGCCAGCAGTTTGGGTAGCGGAGGGGACCGGGCCCAGTACTTC